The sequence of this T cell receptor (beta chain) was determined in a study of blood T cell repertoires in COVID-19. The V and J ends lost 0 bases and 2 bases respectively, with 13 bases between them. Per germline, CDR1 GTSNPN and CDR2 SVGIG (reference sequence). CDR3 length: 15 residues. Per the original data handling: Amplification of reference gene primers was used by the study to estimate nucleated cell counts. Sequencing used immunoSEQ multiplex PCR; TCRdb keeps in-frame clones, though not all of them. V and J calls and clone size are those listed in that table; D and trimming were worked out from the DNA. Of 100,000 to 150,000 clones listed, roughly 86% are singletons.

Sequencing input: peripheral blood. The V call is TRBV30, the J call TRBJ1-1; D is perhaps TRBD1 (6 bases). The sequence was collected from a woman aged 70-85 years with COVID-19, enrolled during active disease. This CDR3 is CAWSVPGARNTEAFF. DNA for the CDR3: TGTGCCTGGAGTGTACCAGGGGCGCGCAACACTGAAGCTTTCTTT. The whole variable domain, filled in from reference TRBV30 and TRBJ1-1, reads SQTIHQWPATLVQPVGSPLSLECTVEGTSNPNLYWYRQAAGRGLQLLFYSVGIGQISSEVPQNLSASRPQDRQFILSSKKLLLSDSGFYLCAWSVPGARNTEAFFGQGTRLTVV.